This T cell receptor beta chain comes out of a study of OX40 agonist ivuxolimab in advanced cancers. As for the study in general: All patients had ivuxolimab intravenously every 2 weeks at 0.01 to 10 mg/kg. Three patients got partial responses; one had hepatocellular carcinoma and two had cutaneous melanoma.

TCRdb keeps only in-frame clones here, not all; method: immunoSEQ multiplex PCR. Of about 18,000 clones listed, just over 70% are singletons. Regarding the study as a whole: The expanded peripheral T cells' antigen specificity was not determined.

The CDR3 is 14 residues long. V shed 0 bases, J shed 9 bases, and the junction held 5 bases outside the gene matches. Germline assignment: CDR1 MNHEY and CDR2 SVGAGI. There are a few counts of this clone. The antigen is unknown. Patients with a history of autoimmune disease or on systemic immunosuppression were excluded. The specimen comprised CD4+ or CD8+ T cells sorted from blood, sampled in a trial of the OX40 agonist ivuxolimab. This sequence originates from an adult with an advanced solid tumor such as melanoma, head and neck, liver or kidney cancer. The chain recombines TRBV6-5 with TRBJ2-1; TRBD2 aligns across 7 bases. CDR3 DNA: TGTGCCAGCAGTTACTCTGCGGGGGAACCTGAGCAGTTCTTC. It translates to CASSYSAGEPEQFF.